Listed here is a single T cell receptor beta chain. What it recognizes is unknown. The germline V gene has CDR1 KGHSH and CDR2 LQKENI. The CDR3 contains 16 residues. Unmatched junction bases numbered 11, after V lost 4 bases and J lost 4 bases. This sample is part of a study of T-cell memory formation after mild COVID-19. For the study at large: TCR clusters mostly belonged to single donors.

Barcoded TCR alpha and TCR beta cDNA libraries with UMIs came from 5'RACE using constant-segment primers. TCRdb reprocessed the 5' RACE reads with MiXCR, giving one entry per CDR3 protein. The sample lists around 210,000 distinct CDR3 sequences; about 9.2% were seen once. Findings of the study overall: The study detected some responding clones in pre-infection memory, suggesting cross-reactive memory joined. Contracting CD4+ clones lay largely in CM and EM, with CD8+ ones residing in EMRA.

Sequencing was done on a sample of PBMCs or a T cell subset sorted from them (not recorded which). The sequence was obtained from a young man who had mild COVID-19 (a few samples of this study predate the infection). Cell type and time point are not known. This chain uses TRBV18 with TRBJ2-7; 9 positions match TRBD1. The CDR3 bases are TGTGCCAGCTCACTCACAGAAGGGACAGGGCGGTACGAGCAGTACTTC. Residues: CASSLTEGTGRYEQYF.